The sample holds many counts of the clone carrying this T cell receptor (beta chain). The antigen is undetermined. These data originate in a study of CD8 T cells in ankylosing spondylitis. 5'-RACE, quantitative and with molecular barcodes, yielded the TCR beta libraries. TCRdb re-called the 5' RACE reads through MiXCR, storing one row per CDR3 protein. Found here are 130,000 or so distinct CDR3 sequences, roughly 7.3% of them singletons; the top ten hold 12%. Study-level results: One TCR beta motif, made up of under ten highly homologous variants, appeared characteristic of ankylosing spondylitis blood. Reactive arthritis synovial fluid and blood were previously reported to contain some motif variants. Reportedly, significant enrichment of disease-linked clones occurred in matched ankylosing spondylitis synovial fluid.

The CDR3 totals 16 residues. V lost 6 bases and J lost 7; bases outside the gene matches: 11. CDR1 and CDR2 from the germline V gene are MNHNS and SASEGT. This receptor was taken from a male donor with ankylosing spondylitis or in good health (not recorded which). The sequencing sample was made of blood, either unsorted or a sorted T cell fraction (not recorded which). V gene TRBV6-1 combines with J gene TRBJ2-2; TRBD2 aligns across 10 bases. The CDR3 sequence: CASRESGRALNGELFF. CDR3 nucleotides: TGTGCCAGCAGGGAAAGCGGGAGGGCCCTCAACGGGGAGCTGTTTTTT.